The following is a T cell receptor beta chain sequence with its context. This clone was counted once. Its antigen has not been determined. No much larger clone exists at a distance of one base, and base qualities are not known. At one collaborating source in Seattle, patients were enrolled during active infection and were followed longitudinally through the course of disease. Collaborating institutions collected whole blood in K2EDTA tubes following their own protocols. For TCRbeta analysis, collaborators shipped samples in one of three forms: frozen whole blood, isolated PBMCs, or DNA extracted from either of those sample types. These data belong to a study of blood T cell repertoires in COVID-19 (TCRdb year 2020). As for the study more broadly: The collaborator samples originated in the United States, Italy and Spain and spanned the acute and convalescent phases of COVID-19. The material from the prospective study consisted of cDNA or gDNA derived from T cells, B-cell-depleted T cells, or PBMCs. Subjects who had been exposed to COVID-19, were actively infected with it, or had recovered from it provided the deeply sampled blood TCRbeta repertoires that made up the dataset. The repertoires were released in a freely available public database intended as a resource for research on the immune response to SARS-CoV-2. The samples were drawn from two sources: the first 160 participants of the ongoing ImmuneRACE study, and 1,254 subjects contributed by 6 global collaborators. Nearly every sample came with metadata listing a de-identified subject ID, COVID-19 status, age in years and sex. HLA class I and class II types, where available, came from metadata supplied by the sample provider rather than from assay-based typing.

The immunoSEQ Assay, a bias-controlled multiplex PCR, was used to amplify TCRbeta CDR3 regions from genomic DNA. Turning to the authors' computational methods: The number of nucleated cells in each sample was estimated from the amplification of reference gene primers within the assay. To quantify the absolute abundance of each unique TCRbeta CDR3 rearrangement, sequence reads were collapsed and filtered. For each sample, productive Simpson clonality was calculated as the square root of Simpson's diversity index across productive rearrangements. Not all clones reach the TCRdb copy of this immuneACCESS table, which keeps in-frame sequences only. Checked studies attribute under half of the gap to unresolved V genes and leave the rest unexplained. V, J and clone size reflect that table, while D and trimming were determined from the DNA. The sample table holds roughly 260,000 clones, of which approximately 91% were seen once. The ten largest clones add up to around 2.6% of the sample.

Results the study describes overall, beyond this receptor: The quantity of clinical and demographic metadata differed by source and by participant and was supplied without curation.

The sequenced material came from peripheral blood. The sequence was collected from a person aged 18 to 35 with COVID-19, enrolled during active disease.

The bases read TGTGCCAGCAGCGTAGATATAGCGAACACCGGGGAGCTGTTTTTT. Its protein product is CASSVDIANTGELFF. The chain is made from TRBV9 and TRBJ2-2; the D gene remains uncertain. CDR1 and CDR2 are drawn from the germline V gene: SGDLS, YYNGEE. From cysteine to phenylalanine, the CDR3 is 15 amino acids long. The read is trimmed to its CDR3 DNA, 45 bases read in frame from base 1. Between the V and J ends, shortened by 0 bases and 0 bases respectively, the junction contains 6 bases.